This TCR beta chain was identified in a study of cytomegalovirus exposure and HLA in healthy donors. PCR employed 60 Vbeta and 13 Jbeta primers. The table came from immunoSEQ multiplex PCR; TCRdb's copy has only in-frame clones and leaves some out. The profile shows under 150,000 clones, about 85% of them singletons. Study-level points and caveats: Earlier findings revealed that most TCR beta V segments proved productive either about 90% or about 30% of the time. When presence/absence was analysed, sequencing depth was taken to be roughly uniform across donors.

Germline trimming cut 3 bases from V and 4 bases from J; bases unmatched to any gene: 7. Germline CDR1 reads GTSNPN; CDR2 reads SVGIG (reference sequence). This CDR3 region has 14 residues. Concerning this clone itself: What it binds is unknown.

Healthy bone marrow donors formed the donor group. This chain connects TRBV30 to TRBJ2-3, with 7 positions matching TRBD2. The source of this sequence is a boy between 10 and 17 years old in good health and CMV-seronegative. Sequencing used PBMCs. The CDR3 DNA reads as TGTGCCTGGAGACTAGCGTTTCGTCCAGATACGCAGTATTTT. It codes for CAWRLAFRPDTQYF.